Shown below are 2 T cell receptor beta chains from a single sample sequenced in a study of cytomegalovirus exposure and HLA in healthy donors. 13 Jbeta primers and 60 Vbeta primers were used for the PCR. Using immunoSEQ multiplex PCR, the repertoire was profiled, and TCRdb retains in-frame clones only, with some absent. Of about 54,000 clones listed, approximately 82% are singletons. Sequenced sample: PBMCs. The receptors come from a woman aged 18-29 years in good health and CMV-seronegative.

The chain employs TRBV6-4 and TRBJ2-3; D possibly corresponds to TRBD1 (5 bases). The CDR3 runs 15 residues. V lost 2 bases and J lost 1, with 10 bases in between. Germline lookup yields CDR1 MRHNA and CDR2 SNTAGT. The CDR3 DNA reads as TGTGCCAGCAGTGACGGCCAGGGCGGCACAGATACGCAGTATTTT. Residues: CASSDGQGGTDTQYF.

The chain is built from TRBV27 and TRBJ2-3; 8 bases agree with TRBD2. The length of the CDR3 is 17 residues. Trimming took 4 bases from V and 4 from J; bases not matched to a gene: 13. CDR1 and CDR2 (germline): MNHEY, SMNVEV (reference sequence). The CDR3 region has the DNA TGTGCCAGCAGTTCGGATCCGGGACTAGAAGTGCCAGATACGCAGTATTTT. Its protein product is CASSSDPGLEVPDTQYF.